The clone carrying this TCR beta chain was counted between two and nine times. The authors took PBMCs from over 8.5 ml fresh peripheral blood. Amplification of TCR beta CDR3 regions used RNA as the template. HTBI primers were used for first-round RT-PCR of the TCR CDR3. TCRdb fed the multiplex PCR reads into MiXCR, producing one record per CDR3 protein. Of some 650,000 distinct CDR3 sequences detected, 16% appear once; the ten largest clones hold under 3.5%. Germline V gene data show CDR1 as SGHRS and CDR2 as YFSETQ. With 0 bases removed from V and 10 bases from J, the gap between germline ends came to 16 bases. This CDR3 contains 14 residues. These data come from a study of T cells in Graves' hyperthyroidism and ophthalmopathy.

Sequenced: blood. The rearrangement links TRBV5-1 to TRBJ1-1, with D perhaps TRBD1 (6 bases). The TCR was taken from a woman between 35 and 50 years old with Graves' ophthalmopathy. In DNA form, the CDR3 reads TGCGCCAGCAGCTTGGGTTATTGGGACACAGGAGCTTTCTTT. This translates into CASSLGYWDTGAFF. Full variable domain (missing parts from reference TRBV5-1 and TRBJ1-1): KAGVTQTPRYLIKTRGQQVTLSCSPISGHRSVSWYQQTPGQGLQFLFEYFSETQRNKGNFPGRFSGRQFSNSRSEMNVSTLELGDSALYLCASSLGYWDTGAFFGQGTRLTVV.